The 8 T cell receptor beta chains listed next were all sequenced from one sample in a study of blood T cell repertoires in COVID-19. This table comes from immunoSEQ multiplex PCR, and its TCRdb copy is limited to in-frame clones, with some not included. This table holds some 350,000 clones, about 90% found once. The material sequenced was peripheral blood. These receptors originate from a woman aged 18-29 years who had recovered from COVID-19.

This clone is a singleton in its sample. This sequence joins TRBV7-8 and TRBJ1-1, with D perhaps matching TRBD1 (5 bases). CDR1 and CDR2 (germline): SGHVS, FQNEAQ. Trimming cost V 4 bases and J 0 bases, with 12 bases left between them. The CDR3 runs 15 residues. In nucleotides, the CDR3 is TGTGCCAGCAGCTCCAAAGGGGCCCTGAACACTGAAGCTTTCTTT. Residues: CASSSKGALNTEAFF.

The gene calls are TRBV19 and TRBJ2-1; 10 positions match TRBD2. The V gene end was trimmed by 4 bases and the J gene end by 4 bases; junction bases not matched to a gene: 1. Germline V gene lookup returns CDR1 LNHDA and CDR2 SQIVND (reference sequence). This CDR3 contains 14 residues. As DNA, the CDR3 is TGTGCCAGTAGTACGACTAGCGGGTACAATGAGCAGTTCTTC. As protein: CASSTTSGYNEQFF.

This sequence joins TRBV2 and TRBJ2-3; D may be TRBD2 (6 bases). Trimming left V 8 bases short and J 8 bases short, with 23 bases between. Germline CDR1 is SNHLY and CDR2 is FYNNEI. The CDR3 extends over 15 amino acids. DNA of the CDR3: TGTGCCAGCCAAGATTCGACTAGTGTCAGAGTTACGCAGTATTTT. It encodes CASQDSTSVRVTQYF.

The rearrangement uses TRBV10-3 and TRBJ1-1; D gene unclear. Germline CDR1 reads ENHRY; CDR2 reads SYGVKD. V was shortened by 4 bases and J by 7 bases, with 13 bases between the two germline ends. The CDR3 is made up of 13 amino acids. The chain's CDR3 is CAISGQPGGEAFF. In nucleotides, the CDR3 is TGTGCCATCAGTGGCCAGCCGGGAGGTGAAGCTTTCTTT.

The chain recombines TRBV19 with TRBJ2-1; D is possibly TRBD2 (5 bases). Germline CDR1 reads LNHDA; CDR2 reads SQIVND (reference sequence). This CDR3 region has 16 residues. V lost 5 bases and J lost 6, with 20 bases in between. This chain's CDR3 is CASSLRDRLSRNEQFF. CDR3 nucleotide sequence: TGTGCCAGTAGTCTCCGCGACCGACTATCACGCAATGAGCAGTTCTTC.

The CDR3 spells CASSQGQGSEQYV. DNA for the CDR3: TGTGCCAGCAGCCAGGGACAGGGGAGCGAGCAGTACGTC. J is TRBJ2-7 and V is TRBV7-2; TRBD1 agrees at 10 bases. The ends lost 5 bases at V and 6 bases at J; junction bases unmatched: 4. Germline V gene sequence: CDR1 SGHTA, CDR2 FQGNSA. The CDR3 sequence is 13 residues long.

The CDR3 bases are TGTGCCAGCAGCTCCGACTCGGGAGATACGCAGTATTTT. Translated: CASSSDSGDTQYF. This chain links TRBV5-4 with TRBJ2-3; no firm D call. CDR3 length: 13 amino acids. Trimming removed 3 bases at V and 5 bases at J, with 10 bases between. The germline V gene encodes CDR1 SGHNT and CDR2 YYREEE (reference sequence).

This clone came up once. This sequence joins TRBV19 and TRBJ1-2; TRBD1 is a possible D gene (6 bases). V gave up 5 bases and J gave up 2 bases, with 15 bases separating them. CDR1 is LNHDA and CDR2 is SQIVND in the germline V gene (reference sequence). The CDR3 consists of 15 residues. CDR3 bases: TGTGCCAGTAGTCGACGAGGGGGTCGGAACTATGGCTACACCTTC. Translated: CASSRRGGRNYGYTF.